Listed below are T cell receptor beta chains from one sample, sequenced in a study of blood T cell repertoires in COVID-19. Clones were sequenced by immunoSEQ multiplex PCR, and TCRdb holds only the in-frame ones, with some missing. The table records 270,000 or so clones, roughly 85% of them present only once. Sequenced material: peripheral blood. The receptor source for this set is a woman aged 18-35 years with acute or convalescent COVID-19. Each CDR3 is given with its conserved first and last residue. Fields, in order: J gene, V gene, clone size, D gene, CDR3 protein, CDR3 DNA. The D gene is left open where the match is weak. The size field is filled for only some rows; it gives once, few, many or a size class.

>TRBJ2-3|TRBV11-2|-|-
CASSSDSPTTLDTQYF
TGTGCCAGCAGCTCAGATAGCCCAACCACTCTCGATACGCAGTATTTT
>TRBJ2-2|TRBV28|many|-
CASSLGGNTGELFF
TGTGCCAGCAGTTTGGGAGGGAACACCGGGGAGCTGTTTTTT
>TRBJ2-2|TRBV7-2|-|TRBD2
CASSYPHLAGISGELFF
TGTGCCAGCAGCTACCCCCACCTAGCGGGAATTTCCGGGGAGCTGTTTTTT
>TRBJ2-1|TRBV28|few|-
CATLKRGYNEQFF
TGTGCCACCTTAAAACGCGGTTACAATGAGCAGTTCTTC
>TRBJ2-7|TRBV9|-|TRBD2
CASSVGGGRAEAQYF
TGTGCCAGCAGCGTAGGTGGCGGGAGGGCCGAGGCGCAGTACTTC
>TRBJ2-2|TRBV7-2|-|TRBD2
CASSPGLADGAGELFF
TGTGCCAGCAGCCCGGGACTAGCTGATGGGGCCGGGGAGCTGTTTTTT
>TRBJ1-1|TRBV9|-|-
CASSRVLNTEAFF
TGTGCCAGCAGCCGGGTCCTGAACACTGAAGCTTTCTTT
>TRBJ2-1|TRBV28|-|-
CASSPWTSTISSYNEQFF
TGTGCCAGCAGTCCCTGGACTTCTACGATCTCCTCCTACAATGAGCAGTTCTTC
>TRBJ2-1|TRBV14|-|-
CASSQDPISVWRAAYNEQFF
TGTGCCAGCAGCCAAGACCCTATTAGTGTTTGGCGGGCGGCCTACAATGAGCAGTTCTTC
>TRBJ2-7|TRBV5-4|once|TRBD1
CASSSGTGNSYEQYF
TGTGCCAGCAGCTCTGGGACAGGGAATTCCTACGAGCAGTACTTC
>TRBJ2-7|TRBV3-1/TRBV3-2|-|-
CASSQVSSVYEQYF
TGTGCCAGCAGCCAAGTAAGCAGCGTCTACGAGCAGTACTTC
>TRBJ2-3|TRBV12-3/TRBV12-4|-|-
CASSFYKDTQYF
TGTGCCAGCAGTTTTTATAAAGATACGCAGTATTTT
>TRBJ1-2|TRBV19|few|TRBD1
CASSKDRGTYGYTF
TGTGCCAGTAGTAAAGACAGGGGCACCTATGGCTACACCTTC
>TRBJ1-1|TRBV18|-|-
CASSQDSNTEAFF
TGTGCCAGCTCCCAGGACAGCAACACTGAAGCTTTCTTT
>TRBJ1-1|TRBV10-3|-|-
CAISRDTEAFF
TGTGCCATCAGTCGGGACACTGAAGCTTTCTTT
>TRBJ2-5|TRBV10-3|few|TRBD1
CAISGTEKETQYF
TGTGCCATCAGCGGGACAGAGAAAGAGACCCAGTACTTC
>TRBJ2-2|TRBV4-3|-|-
CASSQDVPISGLGTGELFF
TGCGCCAGCAGCCAAGATGTACCCATTTCGGGGTTGGGCACCGGGGAGCTGTTTTTT
>TRBJ1-2|TRBV9|-|TRBD1
CASSVGSGQGSYGYTF
TGTGCCAGCAGCGTAGGCTCGGGACAGGGTAGCTATGGCTACACCTTC
>TRBJ2-7|TRBV5-1|-|TRBD2
CASSLSGSSHEQYF
TGCGCCAGCAGCCTTAGCGGGAGCTCCCACGAGCAGTACTTC
>TRBJ1-1|TRBV5-6|-|-
CASSLVRSNTEAFF
TGTGCCAGCAGCTTGGTGCGGTCAAACACTGAAGCTTTCTTT
>TRBJ1-1|TRBV5-4|once|TRBD1
CASSYGQGHTEAFF
TGTGCCAGCAGCTACGGACAGGGGCACACTGAAGCTTTCTTT
>TRBJ1-2|TRBV27|-|-
CASSFTGNNYGYTF
TGTGCCAGCAGTTTCACAGGAAATAACTATGGCTACACCTTC
>TRBJ2-1|TRBV7-2|-|-
CASSSATLFEQFF
TGTGCCAGCAGCTCCGCGACACTTTTTGAGCAGTTCTTC
>TRBJ2-7|TRBV10-2|-|TRBD1
CASSVGQGTYEQYF
TGCGCCAGCAGTGTGGGACAGGGTACCTACGAGCAGTACTTC
>TRBJ2-7|TRBV28|-|TRBD2
CASSGGRYEQYF
TGTGCCAGCTCCGGCGGGAGATACGAGCAGTACTTC
>TRBJ2-7|TRBV7-9|-|TRBD1
CASSLPSFGQGDYEQYF
TGTGCCAGCAGCTTACCCTCCTTTGGACAGGGGGACTACGAGCAGTACTTC
>TRBJ2-7|TRBV20-1|-|-
CSASRQAYEQYF
TGCAGTGCTAGTCGACAGGCCTACGAGCAGTACTTC
>TRBJ2-7|TRBV18|few|TRBD2
CASSEREYHEQYF
TGTGCCAGCTCTGAGCGGGAGTACCACGAGCAGTACTTC
>TRBJ2-7|TRBV7-6|-|-
CASSLHTEGDYEQYF
TGTGCCAGCAGCTTACATACAGAGGGAGACTACGAGCAGTACTTC
>TRBJ2-7|TRBV10-3|-|TRBD1
CAISGQVAEQYF
TGTGCCATCAGCGGACAGGTCGCCGAGCAGTACTTC
>TRBJ1-5|TRBV7-2|few|-
CASSPGGGNQPQHF
TGTGCCAGCAGCCCGGGAGGGGGCAATCAGCCCCAGCATTTT
>TRBJ1-2|TRBV19|-|-
CASSLGTGMSLRPPNF
-
>TRBJ2-7|TRBV27|once|TRBD1
CASSLDPVVTGAEQYF
TGTGCCAGCAGTTTAGACCCCGTGGTGACAGGGGCCGAGCAGTACTTC
>TRBJ2-1|TRBV7-8|-|TRBD2
CASSFFGTINEQFF
TGTGCCAGCAGCTTTTTTGGGACTATCAATGAGCAGTTCTTC
>TRBJ1-3|TRBV28|-|TRBD1
CASTDPTGVAGNTIYF
TGTGCCAGCACAGATCCCACAGGGGTTGCTGGAAACACCATATATTTT
>TRBJ1-2|TRBV6-5|-|TRBD1
CASSNRGNNYGYTF
TGTGCCAGCAGCAACAGGGGAAACAACTATGGCTACACCTTC
>TRBJ1-5|TRBV10-3|few|TRBD1
CAIGTGDQPQHF
TGTGCCATCGGGACAGGGGATCAGCCCCAGCATTTT
>TRBJ2-1|TRBV19|few|-
CASRLASSRGEQFF
TGTGCCAGTAGGCTTGCGTCATCACGCGGTGAGCAGTTCTTC
>TRBJ1-5|TRBV18|-|TRBD1
CASSPEGQNQHF
TGTGCCAGCTCCCCAGAGGGACAGAACCAGCATTTT
>TRBJ1-5|TRBV6-1|once|TRBD1
CASSEDRGFWRQPQHF
TGTGCCAGCAGTGAGGACAGGGGGTTTTGGAGGCAGCCCCAGCATTTT
>TRBJ1-1|TRBV28|few|-
CASSEEGLGTEAFF
TGTGCCAGCAGTGAAGAGGGTTTGGGCACTGAAGCTTTCTTT
>TRBJ2-7|TRBV6-2/TRBV6-3|-|-
CASSYDRAYEQYF
TGTGCCAGCAGTTACGACAGAGCCTACGAGCAGTACTTC
>TRBJ2-1|TRBV12-5|-|TRBD2
CASGSRAGGTDGEQFF
TGTGCTAGTGGTTCGAGAGCGGGAGGGACGGATGGTGAGCAGTTCTTC
>TRBJ1-1|TRBV6-2/TRBV6-3|once|-
CASSDPQGRTQEAFF
TGTGCCAGCAGTGACCCACAGGGAAGAACACAAGAAGCTTTCTTT
>TRBJ2-7|TRBV6-5|-|TRBD1
CASSWDRGPPYEQYF
TGTGCCAGCAGCTGGGACAGGGGGCCCCCCTACGAGCAGTACTTC
>TRBJ2-6|TRBV19|-|-
CASSPVLSSGANVLTF
TGTGCCAGTAGTCCCGTCCTGAGCTCTGGGGCCAACGTCCTGACTTTC
>TRBJ2-5|TRBV15|-|TRBD2
CATLGLATETQYF
TGTGCCACCTTGGGACTAGCGACCGAGACCCAGTACTTC
>TRBJ2-1|TRBV7-3|-|-
CASSLRNSGEQFF
TGTGCCAGCAGCTTACGCAACTCAGGCGAGCAGTTCTTC
>TRBJ2-7|TRBV5-1|-|TRBD2
CASSPRTSGSRNEQYF
TGCGCCAGCAGCCCCCGGACTAGCGGGAGCAGGAACGAGCAGTACTTC
>TRBJ1-1|TRBV14|-|-
CASSQDAGLNTEAFF
TGTGCCAGCAGCCAAGATGCGGGACTTAACACTGAAGCTTTCTTT
>TRBJ2-7|TRBV6-5|once|-
CASSYGLASHEQYF
TGTGCCAGCAGTTACGGCCTAGCAAGCCACGAGCAGTACTTC
>TRBJ1-3|TRBV30|once|-
CAWSFSSGNTIYF
TGTGCCTGGAGTTTTAGCTCTGGAAACACCATATATTTT